Below, one T cell receptor beta chain is given with its context. Its specificity is not known. The data were obtained in a study of a mutant IDH1 vaccine in newly diagnosed glioma. About the research overall: Either 4-6 weeks after radiotherapy alone or alongside temozolomide, vaccination was begun.

The time point was: week 5, during vaccination. The investigators gave 300 ug of mutant IDH1 20-mer peptide in each vaccine dose, together with topical imiquimod. Profiling relied on immunoSEQ multiplex PCR, and the TCRdb table lists in-frame clones only, not all of them. In the table there are 50,000 to 60,000 clones, about three quarters of which are singletons. Sequences were derived from PBMCs, sampled from a glioma patient whose treatment included an IDH1 peptide vaccine. The receptor comes from a middle-aged man with glioma.

For the CDR3, the DNA is TGTGCCAGCAGCCTTCCGATGACAGCGAACTATGGCTACACCTTC. This translates into CASSLPMTANYGYTF. The chain links TRBV5-8 to TRBJ1-2; possible D gene TRBD1, 5 bases. Germline V gene sequence: CDR1 SGHTS, CDR2 YDEGEE. There are 15 residues in the CDR3. V was pared by 4 bases and J by 2 bases, with 15 bases between.